The 19 T cell receptor beta chains given below trace back to one sample, sequenced in a study of blood T cell repertoires in COVID-19. The assay was immunoSEQ multiplex PCR, and TCRdb's table has in-frame clones only and misses some. The sample holds 350,000 to 400,000 clones, approximately 91% seen once. The sample consisted of PBMCs or T cells enriched from blood (not recorded which). Source of these receptors: a woman aged 40 to 50 who had been exposed to COVID-19.

The chain couples TRBV5-1 to TRBJ2-1; 8 bases line up with TRBD2. The CDR3 runs to 15 residues. The germline CDR1 and CDR2 sequences are SGHRS and YFSETQ. J lost 3 bases, V lost 4 bases, and 6 bases had no gene match. In DNA, the CDR3 is TGCGCCAGCAGCGAGCCCCTAGCGGGCTACAATGAGCAGTTCTTC. Translated, it gives CASSEPLAGYNEQFF.

This chain links TRBV6-5 with TRBJ2-7, with a weak D call TRBD1 (5 bases). V was clipped by 6 bases and J by 3 bases, with 18 bases between them. CDR3 size: 15 residues. CDR1 is MNHEY, CDR2 SVGAGI, per germline. CDR3 residues: CASSQRKTADYEQYF. CDR3 in DNA: TGTGCCAGCAGCCAAAGGAAGACAGCTGACTACGAGCAGTACTTC.

This clone appeared once. The chain is built from TRBV10-3 and TRBJ2-7; a weak D match, TRBD1 (6 bases). The CDR3 is made up of 14 amino acids. From germline, CDR1 is ENHRY and CDR2 SYGVKD. The V end was cut by 0 bases, the J end by 4 bases, with 10 bases between. This chain's CDR3 is CAISESGAAYEQYF. CDR3 coding DNA: TGTGCCATCAGTGAGTCGGGGGCAGCTTACGAGCAGTACTTC.

This chain joins TRBV7-2 and TRBJ1-3; no clear D. The CDR3 has 12 residues. Germline V CDR1 and CDR2: SGHTA, FQGNSA. Trimming removed 5 bases from V and 7 bases from J, with 9 bases in between. CDR3: CASSDTRNTIYF. The DNA for the CDR3 is TGTGCCAGCAGCGACACTAGGAACACCATATATTTT. The whole variable domain, remainder taken from reference TRBV7-2 and TRBJ1-3, is GAGVSQSPSNKVTEKGKDVELRCDPISGHTALYWYRQSLGQGLEFLIYFQGNSAPDKSGLPSDRFSAERTGGSVSTLTIQRTQQEDSAVYLCASSDTRNTIYFGEGSWLTVV.

This chain joins TRBV2 and TRBJ1-4; D perhaps matches TRBD1 (5 bases). Germline V gene lookup returns CDR1 SNHLY and CDR2 FYNNEI. This CDR3 has 13 amino acids. V lost 8 bases and J lost 4, with 11 bases in between. CDR3 amino acids: CASLRGVNEKLFF. DNA for the CDR3: TGTGCCAGCCTTCGGGGGGTTAATGAAAAACTGTTTTTT.

The V call is TRBV5-8, the J call TRBJ2-7; 11 nucleotides line up with TRBD1. Unmatched junction bases numbered 5, after V lost 5 bases and J lost 1 base. CDR3 length: 15 residues. Germline V CDR1 and CDR2: SGHTS, YDEGEE. CDR3 bases: TGTGCCAGCAGGGGGACAGGGGGAATTTCCTACGAGCAGTACTTC. This translates into CASRGTGGISYEQYF.

This clone was observed a few times. V usage is TRBV6-5 and J usage is TRBJ1-2; D gene uncertain. Germline V gene sequence: CDR1 MNHEY, CDR2 SVGAGI. The V end was cut by 7 bases, the J end by 5 bases, with 17 bases between. This CDR3 has 14 residues. The CDR3: CASTRADSFYGYTF. DNA of the CDR3: TGTGCCAGCACCCGGGCGGACTCATTTTATGGCTACACCTTC.

The J gene is TRBJ2-5, the V gene TRBV7-3; 9 nucleotides agree with TRBD1. Trimming removed 5 bases from V and 6 bases from J; junction bases left unmatched: 10. CDR3 length: 15 amino acids. Germline V lookup: CDR1 SGHTA, CDR2 FQGTGA. CDR3: CASSTTGGGLKTQYF. The CDR3 bases are TGTGCCAGCAGCACCACAGGGGGCGGCTTGAAGACCCAGTACTTC.

The sample holds one count of this clone. This chain connects TRBV12-3 or TRBV12-4 to TRBJ1-2, with D maybe TRBD1 (6 bases). This CDR3 region has 13 residues. The ends were cut back, 2 bases at V and 6 bases at J, with 10 bases in the middle. CDR3 loop: CASSLRGTDGYTF. The CDR3 DNA reads TGTGCCAGCAGTTTAAGGGGGACGGATGGCTACACCTTC.

V is TRBV28 and J is TRBJ1-2, with D possibly matching TRBD1 (5 bases). Trimming removed 2 bases from V and 5 bases from J, with 15 bases in between. Germline CDR1 reads MDHEN; CDR2 reads SYDVKM. CDR3 length equals 15 residues. The CDR3 DNA reads as TGTGCCAGCAGTTTAGGTACAGGAAGGACGTATGGCTACACCTTC. It translates to CASSLGTGRTYGYTF.

The chain combines TRBV18 with TRBJ2-7; weak D call: TRBD1 (6 bases). V was cut by 1 base and J by 3 bases, with 10 bases left in between. Germline V gives CDR1 KGHSH, CDR2 LQKENI. This CDR3 spans 14 amino acids. The DNA of the CDR3 is TGTGCCAGCTCACCACGGACAGAGCTCTACGAGCAGTACTTC. This sequence encodes CASSPRTELYEQYF. Together with reference TRBV18 and TRBJ2-7, the CDR3 gives the full variable domain: NAGVMQNPRHLVRRRGQEARLRCSPMKGHSHVYWYRQLPEEGLKFMVYLQKENIIDESGMPKERFSAEFPKEGPSILRIQQVVRGDSAAYFCASSPRTELYEQYFGPGTRLTVT.

V gene TRBV5-5 combines with J gene TRBJ1-6, with TRBD1 identical over 10 bases. Trimming at V came to 4 bases and at J to 2 bases, leaving 3 bases not matched to a gene. Germline V CDR1 and CDR2: SGHKS, YYEKEE (reference sequence). The CDR3 consists of 16 residues. CDR3 residues: CASSRDRGPYNSPLHF. In DNA form, the CDR3 reads TGTGCCAGCAGCCGGGACAGGGGTCCCTATAATTCACCCCTCCACTTT.

This clone was seen a single time. The V gene is TRBV5-1, the J gene TRBJ1-4; 7 nucleotides align to TRBD1. In germline, CDR1 is SGHRS, CDR2 YFSETQ. The V segment lost 1 base and the J segment 8 bases; nucleotides outside the gene matches: 5. The CDR3 covers 14 residues. CDR3 DNA sequence: TGCGCCAGCAGCTTGACAGGGGTTGGAGAAAAACTGTTTTTT. Protein sequence: CASSLTGVGEKLFF.

The chain joins TRBV6-5 to TRBJ2-3; D possibly corresponds to TRBD2 (5 bases). Germline lookup yields CDR1 MNHEY and CDR2 SVGAGI. This CDR3 is 13 amino acids long. Trimming removed 7 bases at V and 5 bases at J, with 13 bases between. In DNA form, the CDR3 reads TGTGCCAGCAAAACCCCCGCGGGAGATACGCAGTATTTT. This encodes CASKTPAGDTQYF.

The CDR3 nucleotides are TGTGCCAGTAGTTCCCGGGACACCTCGAACACCGGGGAGCTGTTTTTT. As protein: CASSSRDTSNTGELFF. This chain connects TRBV19 to TRBJ2-2; TRBD1 is a possible D gene (6 bases). Trimming took off 5 bases at V and 0 bases at J, with 13 bases between the two ends. This CDR3 has 16 residues. CDR1 is LNHDA, CDR2 SQIVND, per germline (reference sequence).

The V gene is TRBV7-9, the J gene TRBJ2-5, with D perhaps matching TRBD1 (5 bases). The CDR3 runs to 14 residues. Germline-derived CDR1 and CDR2 are SEHNR and FQNEAQ (reference sequence). V lost 3 bases and J lost 4, with 12 bases in between. The CDR3: CASSLRQGGETQYF. Here the CDR3 DNA reads TGTGCCAGCAGCTTGAGGCAGGGTGGAGAGACCCAGTACTTC. The entire variable domain, with the rest obtained from reference TRBV7-9 and TRBJ2-5, is as follows: DTGVSQNPRHKITKRGQNVTFRCDPISEHNRLYWYRQTLGQGPEFLTYFQNEAQLEKSRLLSDRFSAERPKGSFSTLEIQRTEQGDSAMYLCASSLRQGGETQYFGPGTRLLVL.

The chain uses TRBV19 and TRBJ2-3; D is possibly TRBD2 (6 bases). This CDR3 comprises 14 residues. Germline CDR1 LNHDA, CDR2 SQIVND (reference sequence). Trimming cost V 1 base and J 4 bases, with 9 bases left between them. The CDR3 DNA follows: TGTGCCAGTAGTATAGGGTGGGGGGCAGATACGCAGTATTTT. Protein sequence: CASSIGWGADTQYF. Drawing the rest from reference TRBV19 and TRBJ2-3, the complete variable domain is DGGITQSPKYLFRKEGQNVTLSCEQNLNHDAMYWYRQDPGQGLRLIYYSQIVNDFQKGDIAEGYSVSREKKESFPLTVTSAQKNPTAFYLCASSIGWGADTQYFGPGTRLTVL.

This clone was observed a single time. The CDR3: CASSRTGTQPQHF. The CDR3, as DNA: TGTGCCAGCAGCCGGACAGGGACTCAGCCCCAGCATTTT. The chain has TRBV7-8 and TRBJ1-5, with 8 bases matching TRBD1. The germline V gene has CDR1 SGHVS and CDR2 FQNEAQ. Trimming cost V 5 bases and J 6 bases; bases outside gene matches: 3. The CDR3 covers 13 residues.

The chain employs TRBV30 and TRBJ1-4, with D perhaps matching TRBD1 (6 bases). CDR1 GTSNPN and CDR2 SVGIG come from the germline V gene (reference sequence). The CDR3 totals 13 residues. Trimming left V 2 bases short and J 5 bases short, with 9 bases between. Here the CDR3 DNA reads TGTGCCTGGAGTTCCCAGGGGAATGAAAAACTGTTTTTT. Protein product: CAWSSQGNEKLFF. The variable domain in full, with the rest retrieved from reference TRBV30 and TRBJ1-4, is SQTIHQWPATLVQPVGSPLSLECTVEGTSNPNLYWYRQAAGRGLQLLFYSVGIGQISSEVPQNLSASRPQDRQFILSSKKLLLSDSGFYLCAWSSQGNEKLFFGSGTQLSVL.